This T cell receptor (beta chain) is drawn from a study of blood T cell repertoires in COVID-19. Study details: Acute-phase and convalescent COVID-19 samples originated in the United States, Italy and Spain. Nucleic acid was either cDNA or gDNA, and it came from T cells, B-cell-depleted T cells, or PBMCs.

The Seattle site enrolled patients during active infection and followed them longitudinally. In the original analysis: Amplification of reference gene primers was used by the study to estimate nucleated cell counts. Measured with immunoSEQ multiplex PCR; TCRdb has only the in-frame clones, and not every one. The V and J calls and clone size were taken over from that table, and D and trimming were inferred from the DNA. Of more than 200,000 clones listed, 84% are singletons. The CDR3 is 15 residues long. Germline values: CDR1 SGHRS, CDR2 YFSETQ. The V gene end was trimmed by 0 bases and the J gene end by 0 bases; junction bases not matched to a gene: 1.

Material for sequencing was peripheral blood. The clonotype originates from a woman aged 80 or over with COVID-19, enrolled during active disease. The chain joins TRBV5-1 to TRBJ1-1; 8 bases align to TRBD1. The CDR3 DNA sequence: TGCGCCAGCAGCTTGGGACAGGGGTTGAACACTGAAGCTTTCTTT. Residues: CASSLGQGLNTEAFF.